The 14 T cell receptor beta chains below all came from one sample that was sequenced in a study of graft-versus-host responses after intestinal transplantation. Generated by immunoSEQ multiplex PCR, the TCRdb table keeps only in-frame clones and is missing some. Of under 75,000 clones in the sample, almost 90% were seen once. Antigens of these TCRs are unknown. The starting material was unstimulated CD8+ T cells sorted from spleen or lymph node cells, obtained before transplant. The receptor set was obtained from a human donor who was the organ donor for an intestinal transplant.

The V gene is TRBV6-5, the J gene TRBJ1-2; 7 nucleotides line up with TRBD1. Trimming cost V 0 bases and J 7 bases; bases outside gene matches: 2. The CDR3 has 13 residues. The V gene's germline CDR1 is MNHEY and CDR2 SVGAGI. The CDR3 is CASSYSQGGGYTF. DNA of the CDR3: TGTGCCAGCAGTTACTCCCAGGGGGGTGGCTACACCTTC.

The rearrangement links TRBV9 to TRBJ1-4, with D unclear. CDR3 length equals 14 residues. CDR1 and CDR2 (germline): SGDLS, YYNGEE. V was cut by 3 bases and J by 0 bases, with 6 bases left in between. The CDR3 is CASSGLATNEKLFF. For the CDR3, the DNA is TGTGCCAGCAGCGGGCTGGCAACTAATGAAAAACTGTTTTTT.

The chain uses TRBV7-9 and TRBJ2-1, with D unresolved. This CDR3 contains 12 residues. With 2 bases removed from V and 8 bases from J, the gap between germline ends came to 7 bases. Germline CDR1 and CDR2: SEHNR and FQNEAQ (reference sequence). CDR3 DNA sequence: TGTGCCAGCAGCTTATTCCGAGATGAGCAGTTCTTC. The encoded protein is CASSLFRDEQFF.

In DNA form, the CDR3 reads TGTGCCAGCAGTGAAGGCCAGGGTAGTGCCTACACCTTC. Its translation: CASSEGQGSAYTF. The chain joins TRBV25-1 to TRBJ1-2; tentatively, D is TRBD1 (5 bases). The germline CDR1 and CDR2 sequences are MGHDK and SYGVNS. CDR3 length equals 13 residues. V was trimmed by 2 bases and J by 10 bases, leaving 14 bases between them.

The chain has TRBV4-1 and TRBJ1-1; D gene uncertain. CDR1 and CDR2 (germline): MGHRA, YSYEKL. Trimming stripped 4 bases from V and 2 bases from J, with 8 bases between. The CDR3 has 13 residues. DNA of the CDR3: TGCGCCAGCAGCCTTACGCGTAACACTGAAGCTTTCTTT. Protein: CASSLTRNTEAFF.

The rearrangement links TRBV6-1 to TRBJ1-5; 9 bases align to TRBD1. V was clipped by 6 bases and J by 3 bases; unmatched bases: 3. The CDR3 is 14 residues long. Germline V gene data show CDR1 as MNHNS and CDR2 as SASEGT. The DNA of the CDR3 is TGTGCCAGCAGCGGGACAGGGACCAATCAGCCCCAGCATTTT. This encodes CASSGTGTNQPQHF.

The chain recombines TRBV15 with TRBJ2-7, with 11 bases identical to TRBD1. The CDR3 is made up of 13 amino acids. The germline V gene encodes CDR1 LNHNV and CDR2 YYDKDF (reference sequence). The V segment lost 5 bases and the J segment 3 bases; nucleotides outside the gene matches: 0. CDR3 DNA: TGTGCCACCAGCGGGACAGGGGGCTACGAGCAGTACGTC. Protein sequence: CATSGTGGYEQYV.

This chain joins TRBV28 and TRBJ2-7, with 10 bases that match TRBD1. With V trimmed by 4 bases and J by 4 bases, 7 bases remained unmatched. The CDR3 contains 15 residues. Germline-derived CDR1 and CDR2 are MDHEN and SYDVKM. The CDR3 coding sequence is TGTGCCAGCAGTTCCGGACAGGGGGGTATGTACGAGCAGTACGTC. Amino acids: CASSSGQGGMYEQYV.

The rearrangement links TRBV15 to TRBJ1-1; 10 nucleotides match TRBD1. V dropped 5 bases and J dropped 0; count of bases not matched to a gene: 3. This CDR3 has 15 amino acids. Germline values: CDR1 LNHNV, CDR2 YYDKDF (reference sequence). The CDR3 reads CATSGDRGMNTEAFF. CDR3 nucleotides: TGTGCCACCAGCGGGGACAGGGGCATGAACACTGAAGCTTTCTTT.

The V call is TRBV4-1, the J call TRBJ1-4; D possibly corresponds to TRBD1 (6 bases). Trimming stripped 3 bases from V and 6 bases from J, with 14 bases between. Germline assignment: CDR1 MGHRA and CDR2 YSYEKL. The CDR3 covers 15 residues. This CDR3 is CASSHRGPLDEKLFF. Written as DNA, the CDR3 is TGCGCCAGCAGCCACAGGGGTCCGCTTGATGAAAAACTGTTTTTT.

The chain carries TRBV6-6 and TRBJ2-3; D perhaps matches TRBD2 (5 bases). This CDR3 has 16 residues. Germline-derived CDR1 and CDR2 are MNHNY and SVGAGI (reference sequence). The ends were cut back, 7 bases at V and 4 bases at J, with 21 bases in the middle. The CDR3 here is CASTSTEVRSADTQYF. The CDR3 bases are TGTGCCAGCACTTCTACGGAGGTTCGGTCGGCAGATACGCAGTATTTT.

This clone came up once. This sequence joins TRBV7-8 and TRBJ2-7; possible D gene TRBD1, 6 bases. Germline V gene lookup returns CDR1 SGHVS and CDR2 FQNEAQ. V was pared by 0 bases and J by 2 bases, with 11 bases between. This CDR3 spans 15 amino acids. CDR3 residues: CASSLAEYRAYEQYV. The CDR3 DNA is TGTGCCAGCAGCTTAGCCGAGTACAGGGCCTACGAGCAGTACGTC.

As to this clone: One junction end disagrees with the germline gene, perhaps due to a read error. The J gene is TRBJ1-3, the V gene TRBV7-7; TRBD1 agrees at 8 bases. This CDR3 comprises 15 residues. Germline V gene lookup returns CDR1 SSHAT and CDR2 FNYEAQ (reference sequence). DNA of the CDR3: TGTGCTAGCAGCGAAAGGACAGGGACTGGAAACACCATATATTTT. Amino acid sequence: CASSERTGTGNTIYF.

This rearrangement joins TRBV14 to TRBJ1-2; D possibly corresponds to TRBD1 (5 bases). Trimming shortened V by 4 bases and J by 6 bases, and 12 bases separated the two germline ends. Looked up from germline, CDR1 is SGHDN and CDR2 is FVKESK. The CDR3 has 13 amino acids. The CDR3 coding sequence is TGTGCCAGCAGCCCCCATATGGGGCATGGCTACACCTTC. Residues: CASSPHMGHGYTF.